Listed below are T cell receptor beta chains from one sample, sequenced in a study of response to subunit inactivated influenza vaccine. In TCRdb, the RT-PCR reads were re-called with MiXCR into one record per CDR3 protein. The table has about 650,000 distinct CDR3 sequences, approximately 14% seen once. Material: PBMCs from blood, obtained 11 to 12 days after vaccination. These receptors came from a man aged 45-65 years who received an inactivated influenza vaccine. Each CDR3 is given with its conserved first and last residue. A D gene is named only where the DNA matches it firmly. Size is stated for part of the rows, as once, few or many counts, or as a class when the clone is expanded.

V: TRBV18; size: NA; D: NA; J: TRBJ2-4; DNA: TGTGCCAGCTCACCAGGAAGCCAACCTAGCCTAGCCAAAAACATTCAGTACTTC; CDR3: CASSPGSQPSLAKNIQYF
V: TRBV5-4; size: NA; D: TRBD2; J: TRBJ2-2; DNA: TGTGCCAGCAGCTTGGACCCCCAAGCGGGAGTTACCGGGGAGCTGTTTTTT; CDR3: CASSLDPQAGVTGELFF
V: TRBV12-3/TRBV12-4; size: NA; D: TRBD1; J: TRBJ1-1; DNA: TGTGCCAGCAGTTTACTGAGGGGACAGATTGAAGCTTTCTTT; CDR3: CASSLLRGQIEAFF
V: TRBV20-1; size: NA; D: NA; J: TRBJ2-7; DNA: TGCAGTCGGTCCGCCTCCGGCTACGAGCAGTACTTC; CDR3: CSRSASGYEQYF
V: TRBV7-2; size: few; D: TRBD2; J: TRBJ2-4; DNA: TGTGCCAGCAGCATTAGCGGGGGGGCCAAAAACATTCAGTACTTC; CDR3: CASSISGGAKNIQYF
V: TRBV6-1; size: NA; D: NA; J: TRBJ1-6; DNA: TGTGCCAGCAGTGAGGTCGCTTCCCTGGATTCACCCCTCCACTTT; CDR3: CASSEVASLDSPLHF
V: TRBV12-3/TRBV12-4; size: NA; D: TRBD2; J: TRBJ2-7; DNA: TGTGCCAGCAGTTTGTGGCGGGGGGCCCAGTACGAGCAGTACTTC; CDR3: CASSLWRGAQYEQYF
V: TRBV4-1; size: NA; D: NA; J: TRBJ2-2; DNA: TGCGCCAGCAGCCTTCGGGACAAAGACACCGGGGAGCTGTTTTTT; CDR3: CASSLRDKDTGELFF
V: TRBV6-1; size: few; D: NA; J: TRBJ1-5; DNA: TGTGCCAGCAGTGACCAGGGTCGCAATCAGCCCCAGCATTTT; CDR3: CASSDQGRNQPQHF
V: TRBV7-8; size: NA; D: TRBD2; J: TRBJ2-3; DNA: TGTGCCAGCAGCTTAAGTCTGGCGGGGGGGCTTAAAGATACGCAGTATTTT; CDR3: CASSLSLAGGLKDTQYF
V: TRBV30; size: few; D: NA; J: TRBJ2-7; DNA: TGTGCCTGCCCCTCGGCCGAGCAGTACTTC; CDR3: CACPSAEQYF
V: TRBV6-2/TRBV6-3; size: NA; D: NA; J: TRBJ2-1; DNA: TGTGCCACACGACTAGAGGGCTCGTACAATGAGCAGTTCTTC; CDR3: CATRLEGSYNEQFF
V: TRBV12-3/TRBV12-4; size: NA; D: NA; J: TRBJ2-7; DNA: TGTGCCAGCAGTTTTAGGAGAGGGGGGGCGGGAGAGCAGTACTTC; CDR3: CASSFRRGGAGEQYF
V: TRBV10-3; size: few; D: TRBD2; J: TRBJ2-1; DNA: TGTGCCATCAGTGAGGGGACTAGCGGGAGAGATGAGCAGTTCTTC; CDR3: CAISEGTSGRDEQFF
V: TRBV11-2; size: NA; D: NA; J: TRBJ1-6; DNA: TGTGCCAGCAGCTTTAATGCGTATAATTCACCCCTCCACTTT; CDR3: CASSFNAYNSPLHF
V: TRBV11-2; size: NA; D: TRBD2; J: TRBJ2-1; DNA: TGTGCCAGCAGCTTCAACCGAGTAGTAGTTGGCGGGAGTATCAATGAGCAGTTCTTC; CDR3: CASSFNRVVVGGSINEQFF
V: TRBV5-1; size: few; D: NA; J: TRBJ1-4; DNA: TGCGCCAGCAGTTCGGACGGCCGCGGTAATGAAAAACTGTTTTTT; CDR3: CASSSDGRGNEKLFF
V: TRBV7-9; size: few; D: NA; J: TRBJ2-2; DNA: TGTGCCATGGCGGGGGCTAACACCGGGGAGCTGTTTTTT; CDR3: CAMAGANTGELFF
V: TRBV13; size: few; D: NA; J: TRBJ2-7; DNA: TGTGCCAGCAGCTTAGGGAAGTACGAGCAGTACTTC; CDR3: CASSLGKYEQYF
V: TRBV29-1; size: NA; D: NA; J: TRBJ2-7; DNA: TGCAGCGCTACACAGGGTTCCGGCTCCTACGAGCAGTACTTC; CDR3: CSATQGSGSYEQYF
V: TRBV12-3/TRBV12-4; size: NA; D: NA; J: TRBJ1-2; DNA: TGTGCCAGCAGTGGCAAGGGACGGAATTCTAACTATGGCTACACCTTC; CDR3: CASSGKGRNSNYGYTF
V: TRBV18; size: NA; D: TRBD1; J: TRBJ2-6; DNA: TGTGCCAGCTCACCTGCGGGACAGGGTCTTTCTGGGGCCAACGTCCTGACTTTC; CDR3: CASSPAGQGLSGANVLTF
V: TRBV5-1; size: NA; D: NA; J: TRBJ2-6; DNA: TGCGCCAGCAGCTCCGGACGGCACTCTGGGGCCAACGTCCTGACTTTC; CDR3: CASSSGRHSGANVLTF
V: TRBV24-1; size: NA; D: NA; J: TRBJ1-5; DNA: TGTGCCACCGGCCCAGTGCATCAGCCCCAGCATTTT; CDR3: CATGPVHQPQHF
V: TRBV15; size: NA; D: NA; J: TRBJ2-7; DNA: TGTGCCACCAGCAGAGATAACGCCTACGAGCAGTACTTC; CDR3: CATSRDNAYEQYF
V: TRBV3-1; size: NA; D: NA; J: TRBJ2-1; DNA: TGTGCCAGCAGCCGTAGTATCGGGGCAGGGGAGTCTGATGAGCAGTTCTTC; CDR3: CASSRSIGAGESDEQFF